The present entry profiles one TCR beta chain with its context. This clonotype was seen ten or more times. The target of this receptor is not known. Per-nucleotide qualities are absent, and no much larger clonotype sits a single base away. The sample is drawn from a study of T-cell memory formation after mild COVID-19 (dated by TCRdb to about 2021). In the study overall: TCR sequence clusters from the two donors were found to be largely donor specific. Two young, previously healthy adult volunteers, one female and one male, were included in the cohort. Longitudinal TCRalpha and TCRbeta repertoire sequencing tracked T-cell clones expanding and contracting after mild COVID-19 in two donors. Overall study outcomes, separate from this receptor: Contracting CD4+ clones were found mainly in CM and EM memory subsets, while CD8+ clones were enriched in EMRA. The detection of some responding clones in pre-infection memory suggests that pre-existing cross-reactive memory T cells joined the SARS-CoV-2 response. Whether the second-wave clones peaking on day 37 were SARS-CoV-2 specific was not confirmed. Clones that contracted from day 15 to 85 showed balanced CD4/CD8 phenotypes, whereas a second wave of clones that expanded from day 15 to 37 leaned towards CD4+. The study included only a couple of mild cases, and larger cohorts that include severe cases with pre-infection samples were judged to be necessary.

Trimming leaves V shorter by 7 bases and J shorter by 3 bases, with the junction holding 5 bases beyond the gene matches. CDR1 and CDR2 (SQVTM, ANQGSEA) derive from the germline V gene. Taken from cysteine to phenylalanine, the CDR3 has 13 residues. Solely the CDR3 DNA is kept, with 39 bases framed from the first base. Reads for this sample came from an Illumina NovaSeq 6000. cDNA libraries for TCRalpha and TCRbeta were prepared by 5'RACE using constant-segment primers, with sample barcodes and unique molecular identifiers added. RNA was extracted from every sample with Trizol reagent. Amplification of the libraries took two PCR steps, and the second step added a second sample barcode plus Illumina TruSeq adapters. The libraries were sequenced on an Illumina NovaSeq using 2 x 150 bp paired-end reads. The study's own analysis went as follows. Demultiplexing of reads and collapsing into UMI-guided consensus sequences were performed with migec v1.2.7. With mixcr v2.1.11, UMI consensuses were aligned to TRA and TRB V and J templates and assembled into clonotypes. A clonotype was counted as expanded or contracted only if both edgeR and NoisET called the change significant, with noise models trained on biological replicates. edgeR calls used a false discovery rate-adjusted p below 0.01 and a log2 fold-change threshold of 1. PCA with hierarchical clustering of max-normalized trajectories of the 1000 most abundant clonotypes was used as exploratory dynamics analysis. Separately sequenced CD4+ and CD8+ repertoires were used to assign the CD4 or CD8 phenotype of responding clones. TCRdb passed the public sequencing reads through fastp at Q25 and MiXCR, retaining productive beta sequences. Duplicate CDR3 protein sequences are folded into a single record with the most common DNA and genes. The V and J calls come from TCRdb's annotation, not from the publication. The sample table shows 400,000 to 500,000 distinct CDR3 sequences, and 20% are seen once. The biggest ten clones account for 7.5% to 9.5% of the sample.

PBMCs were isolated by Ficoll-Paque density gradient centrifugation. The chain is assembled from TRBV29-1 and TRBJ2-7; the central 11 bases match TRBD1. The sample taken for sequencing was PBMCs or a T cell subset sorted from them (not recorded which). The clonotype originates from an adult woman who had mild COVID-19 (a few samples of this study predate the infection). The sample titles of this study are shuffled in the database, so cell type and time point are left out; the donor was told from shared clones. The encoded CDR3 is CSATGTGGYEQYF. The sequence in DNA is TGCAGCGCCACCGGGACAGGGGGCTACGAGCAGTACTTC.